The rows below give T cell receptor beta chains drawn from one sample of a study of naive and memory T cell subsets. One entry per CDR3 protein, called by TCRdb with MiXCR from the UMI-ligation and nested PCR reads. The data show around 160,000 distinct CDR3 sequences, roughly 22% seen once. The sequencing input was naive CD4+ T cells from blood. These TCRs come from a human donor in good health. The CDR3 runs from the conserved cysteine through the conserved F or W. A D gene is named only where the DNA matches it firmly. A clone size is listed for some rows: how often the clone was seen (once, few, many), or a class if it is expanded.

cdr3_nt cdr3_aa j_call clone_size d_call v_call
TGTGCCAGCAGCTTAGAGGGAAGCTTAATCTATGGCTACACCTTC CASSLEGSLIYGYTF TRBJ1-2 . . TRBV7-8
TGTGCCAGCAGCCCCCCCGGCCGCTGGAATGAGCAGTTCTTC CASSPPGRWNEQFF TRBJ2-1 few . TRBV7-2
TGTGCCAGCAGTCCGATCCCTACAGGGGGCATTTATGGCTACACCTTC CASSPIPTGGIYGYTF TRBJ1-2 few TRBD1 TRBV6-5
TGTGCCAGCAGCCGAACTACAGATACGCAGTATTTT CASSRTTDTQYF TRBJ2-3 few . TRBV3-1
TGCGCCAGCAGCCAAGAACTATGGCTCCTCACAGATACGCAGTATTTT CASSQELWLLTDTQYF TRBJ2-3 many . TRBV4-1
TGTGCCAGCAGTTTCCCCGGACAGGGGGTCGCGAAACCCGGGGAGCTGTTTTTT CASSFPGQGVAKPGELFF TRBJ2-2 . TRBD1 TRBV28
TGTGCCTGGAGTTGGTCTAACTATGGCTACACCTTC CAWSWSNYGYTF TRBJ1-2 few . TRBV30
TGTGCCAGCAGCTGGACTAGCGGGAGTAGGTACGAGCAGTACTTC CASSWTSGSRYEQYF TRBJ2-7 . TRBD2 TRBV28
TGCAGCGTTGGGGACACCGGCAATCAGCCCCAGCATTTT CSVGDTGNQPQHF TRBJ1-5 . . TRBV29-1
TGTGCCAGCTCGGCCCAACAGGGGACCTCCTACGAGCAGTACTTC CASSAQQGTSYEQYF TRBJ2-7 . TRBD1 TRBV18
TGCAGCGTTGGTCGGCAACTCACCGGGGAGCTGTTTTTT CSVGRQLTGELFF TRBJ2-2 few . TRBV29-1
TGCGCCAGCAGCGCGGGGTCCTACGAGCAGTACTTC CASSAGSYEQYF TRBJ2-7 many . TRBV5-1
TGTGCCACCAGTGAAGACCACAATCAGCCCCAGCATTTT CATSEDHNQPQHF TRBJ1-5 . . TRBV24-1
TGTGCCAGCAGTTGGGGTGGCGGTCGGGGTTCCTACGAGCAGTACTTC CASSWGGGRGSYEQYF TRBJ2-7 . . TRBV12-3/TRBV12-4
TGTGCCAGCAGTGAGACCTTAAAAGACCTCACAGATACGCAGTATTTT CASSETLKDLTDTQYF TRBJ2-3 few . TRBV25-1
TGCGCCAGTCTACCGGGACTTAACTACGAGCAGTACTTC CASLPGLNYEQYF TRBJ2-7 . . TRBV10-2
TGTGCCAGCAGCCCCCGACAGGGGGCTTTCGAGCAGTACTTC CASSPRQGAFEQYF TRBJ2-7 . TRBD1 TRBV7-6
TGTGCCAGCAGTTCAGGGGTCCTGAGCAATCAGCCCCAGCATTTT CASSSGVLSNQPQHF TRBJ1-5 . . TRBV6-2/TRBV6-3
TGTGCCAGCAGCCAAGATTGGGCCCCGGGACTAGCGGGAGGGCCTGTCAATGAGCAGTTCTTC CASSQDWAPGLAGGPVNEQFF TRBJ2-1 few TRBD2 TRBV14
TGCAGCGTTGGGGGGACAGGGTCCAATCTGGTCTTC CSVGGTGSNLVF TRBJ1-2 many TRBD1 TRBV29-1
TGTGCCAGCAGCTTAGCCGGGGCACAAGAGACCCAGTACTTC CASSLAGAQETQYF TRBJ2-5 once . TRBV11-2
TGCGCCAGCAGCTCTGGACTAGCGGGAGGCTCCTACAATGAGCAGTTCTTC CASSSGLAGGSYNEQFF TRBJ2-1 few TRBD2 TRBV5-1
TGCGCCAGCAGTAAGTCCTTGCAAGAGACCCAGTACTTC CASSKSLQETQYF TRBJ2-5 many . TRBV5-1
TGTGCTAGTGGCATAGTACTCCCAGGAAACACTGAAGCTTTCTTT CASGIVLPGNTEAFF TRBJ1-1 . . TRBV12-5
TGCGCCAGCAGCTTTGGGGGCCCGAACACCGGGGAGCTGTTTTTT CASSFGGPNTGELFF TRBJ2-2 few . TRBV5-1
TGTGCCAGTACCACTTTTGGGCGCAGTAACAATGAGCAGTTCTTC CASTTFGRSNNEQFF TRBJ2-1 . . TRBV19
TGTGCCAGCAGCCTCCGGACAGGAAGCAATCAGCCCCAGCATTTT CASSLRTGSNQPQHF TRBJ1-5 . TRBD1 TRBV12-3/TRBV12-4
TGTGCCATCCGCCGGGGGGCCGAAGAGACCCAGTACTTC CAIRRGAEETQYF TRBJ2-5 . . TRBV10-3
TGTGCCAGCAGTTACCGTGGACTAGCGGGAGTCAGAGAGACCCAGTACTTC CASSYRGLAGVRETQYF TRBJ2-5 . TRBD2 TRBV6-5
TGTGCCAGCAGCTTAGCGGGGGGGGACATCTCCTACGAGCAGTACTTC CASSLAGGDISYEQYF TRBJ2-7 . . TRBV7-6
TGCAGCGCTCTCCGTAGCGGGAGGCCCCCAGATACGCAGTATTTT CSALRSGRPPDTQYF TRBJ2-3 few TRBD2 TRBV29-1
TGTGCCAGCAGCTTATTTACAGGGGTAGCGGGTCAGCCCCAGCATTTT CASSLFTGVAGQPQHF TRBJ1-5 few TRBD1 TRBV7-2